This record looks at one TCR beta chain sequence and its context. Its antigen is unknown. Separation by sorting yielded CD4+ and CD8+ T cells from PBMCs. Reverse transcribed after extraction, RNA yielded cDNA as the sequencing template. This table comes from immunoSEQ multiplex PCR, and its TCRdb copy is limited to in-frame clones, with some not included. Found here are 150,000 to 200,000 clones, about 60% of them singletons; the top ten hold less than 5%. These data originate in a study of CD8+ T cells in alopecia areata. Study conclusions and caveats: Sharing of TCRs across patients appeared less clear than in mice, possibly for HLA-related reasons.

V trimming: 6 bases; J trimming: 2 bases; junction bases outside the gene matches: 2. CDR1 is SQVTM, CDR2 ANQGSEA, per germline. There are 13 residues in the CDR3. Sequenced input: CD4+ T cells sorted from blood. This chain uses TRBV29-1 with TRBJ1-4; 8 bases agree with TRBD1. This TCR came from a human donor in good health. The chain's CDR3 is CSVQGATNEKLFF. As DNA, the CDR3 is TGCAGCGTCCAGGGGGCCACTAATGAAAAACTGTTTTTT.